Included here is one T cell receptor beta chain sequence, with context. Its antigen is not yet known. No clone much larger than this one lies a single base away; base qualities are absent. TCRbeta CDR3 regions were amplified from genomic DNA using the immunoSEQ Assay, a bias-controlled multiplex PCR. Regarding the original processing steps: Within the assay, amplification of reference gene primers was used to estimate how many nucleated cells each sample contained. To quantify the absolute abundance of each unique TCRbeta CDR3 rearrangement, sequence reads were collapsed and filtered. For each sample, productive Simpson clonality was calculated as the square root of Simpson's diversity index over productive rearrangements. TCRdb obtained this table from immuneACCESS and retained in-frame rearrangements with V and J assigned. These tables miss some clones; where compared with another copy, unresolved V genes account for less than half of the shortfall, and the remainder is unexplained. The DNA was the basis for D and trimming; V, J and clone size are from that table. The sample table contains fewer than 600,000 clones; only one count was recorded for 70% to 90% of them. The ten most abundant clones make up 1.5% to 2% of the sample.

These data belong to a study of blood T cell repertoires in COVID-19 (TCRdb year 2020). Turning to the overall study: Samples from collaborators originated in the United States, Italy and Spain and spanned both the acute and convalescent phases of COVID-19. The prospective study material was composed of cDNA or gDNA derived from T cells, B-cell-depleted T cells, or PBMCs. Subjects who had been exposed to COVID-19, were actively infected with it, or had recovered from it provided the deeply sampled blood TCRbeta repertoires that made up the dataset. The repertoires were released in a freely available public database intended as a resource for research on the immune response to SARS-CoV-2. The samples were drawn from the first 160 participants of the ongoing ImmuneRACE study and from 950 to 1,500 subjects provided by 6 global collaborators. Sample metadata almost always included a de-identified subject ID, COVID-19 status, age in years and sex. Where available, HLA class I and class II types were obtained from metadata supplied by the sample provider rather than from assay-based typing.

Participants in the prospective study were enrolled through a virtual design, were aged about 18 to 89 years, and lived in 24 United States geographic areas. Cohort assignment in the prospective study relied on participant-reported clinical history from a screening survey and a study questionnaire. Recovered participants in ImmuneRACE Cohort 3 were defined by two consecutive negative NP/OP PCR tests, clearance by a healthcare professional, or resolution of symptoms. In the prospective study, mobile phlebotomists collected whole blood, serum and a nasopharyngeal or oropharyngeal swab from each participant. Prospective study participants could optionally give additional blood draws and questionnaires over an approximately 2-month period. Before DNA extraction, prospective study blood samples were shipped either frozen or at room temperature. Points the paper makes about the study in general: Clinical and demographic metadata were provided uncurated, with the amount varying by source and participant.

Based on the germline V gene, the CDR1 and CDR2 sequences are SNHLY and FYNNEI. Germline trimming amounts to 7 bases on V and 10 bases on J, with 8 as the count of junction bases outside the gene matches. From cysteine to phenylalanine, the CDR3 is 13 amino acids long. The retained sequence is limited to the CDR3, 39 bases, with the frame set at the first base. The TCR was taken from a woman aged 40 to 55 who had recovered from COVID-19. Material for sequencing was PBMCs or T cells enriched from blood (not recorded which). The chain links TRBV2 with TRBJ1-5; 9 of the junction bases match TRBD1. The base sequence is TGTGCCAGCACCCGAGAGGGACAGGGACCCCAGCATTTT. This encodes CASTREGQGPQHF.